This T cell receptor beta chain was documented in a study of Graves' ophthalmopathy and Graves' hyperthyroidism. Study results and limitations: As the model predicted ophthalmopathy progression, it achieved a sensitivity of 70.59% and a specificity of about 72%. Clonotypes were expanded in thyroid at above 0.001 frequency, and most also appeared in blood.

Notes on this clonotype: The antigen is unknown.

Amplification targeted the TCR beta CDR3 regions, with RNA transcripts as the source material. HTBI primers were used in a first-round RT-PCR, which preceded a second-round multiplex PCR. TCRdb ran MiXCR on the multiplex PCR reads and lists one entry per CDR3 protein. The sample yields about 380,000 distinct CDR3 sequences, 15% to 19% seen once. The evidence that diagnosis relied on was clinical symptoms, serum thyroxine, TRAb, thyroid ultrasound and orbital computed tomography. The sequencing input was peripheral blood. The source of this sequence is a woman between 18 and 29 years old with stable Graves' hyperthyroidism.

CDR3 sequence (DNA): TGTGCCAGCAGCTCCGGATCGTTTGGGTCTGGCTACACCTTC. It codes for CASSSGSFGSGYTF. The J gene is TRBJ1-2, the V gene TRBV3-1, with D uncertain. V dropped 5 bases and J dropped 7 bases, with 17 bases sitting between them. In germline, CDR1 is LGHDT, CDR2 YNNKEL (reference sequence). The CDR3 loop spans 14 amino acids.